This T cell receptor (beta chain) comes out of a study of T cell repertoires in cytomegalovirus infection. Points from the study as a whole: There were HLA-C-restricted CMV-specific TCR beta clonotypes dominating the ex vivo response.

Note on this clonotype: Its antigen is unidentified.

TCRdb redid the calling of the reads with MiXCR, one entry per CDR3 protein. The sample contains 170,000 or so distinct CDR3 sequences, around 15% of which appear only once. The CDR3 totals 13 residues. Deletions cut 4 bases from V and 7 bases from J, with 13 bases between. Germline loops: CDR1 SEHNR, CDR2 FQNEAQ (reference sequence). The chain has TRBV7-9 and TRBJ1-2; D call uncertain. Sequenced material: PBMCs. The sequence was collected from a human donor in good health (CMV status not recorded). Some clones in this sample may be carry-over from other donors' samples. CDR3 loop: CASSSFSTIGYTF. The CDR3 bases are TGTGCCAGCAGCTCCTTTAGTACTATTGGCTACACCTTC.